This T cell receptor beta chain comes out of a study of cytomegalovirus exposure and HLA in healthy donors. Study-wide points: According to a later analysis, donors in an Asian-associated ancestry cluster reportedly had fewer N-insertions than the roughly 670-donor mean.

Researchers ran the PCR with 60 Vbeta and 13 Jbeta primers. TCRdb keeps only in-frame clones here, not all; method: immunoSEQ multiplex PCR. The top ten clones hold 2% to 2.5% of a sample with about 180,000 clones, 75% to 85% of them seen once. The CDR3 is made up of 16 amino acids. A word on this clone: Its antigen is unknown.

Sample: PBMCs. The V and J genes are TRBV1 and TRBJ2-1; the D call in the table, TRBD1, was not verified against the DNA. TRBV1 is a known pseudogene. This TCR was sampled from a woman younger than 45 in good health and CMV-seropositive. CDR3 DNA: TGCACCAGCAGCGTACAGTCCCGTTTTTCCTACAATGAGCAGTTCTTC. This codes for CTSSVQSRFSYNEQFF.